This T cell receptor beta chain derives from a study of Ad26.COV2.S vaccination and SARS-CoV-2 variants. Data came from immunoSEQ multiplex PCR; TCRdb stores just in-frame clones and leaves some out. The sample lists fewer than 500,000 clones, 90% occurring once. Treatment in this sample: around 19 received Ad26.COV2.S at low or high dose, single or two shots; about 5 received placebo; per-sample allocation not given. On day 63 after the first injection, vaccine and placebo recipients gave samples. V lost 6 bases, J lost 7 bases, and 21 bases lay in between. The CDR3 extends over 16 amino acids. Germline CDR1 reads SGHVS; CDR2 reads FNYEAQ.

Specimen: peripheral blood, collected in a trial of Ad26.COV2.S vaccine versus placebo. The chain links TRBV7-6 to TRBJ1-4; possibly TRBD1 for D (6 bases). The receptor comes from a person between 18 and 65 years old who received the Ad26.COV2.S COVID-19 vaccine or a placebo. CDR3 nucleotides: TGTGCCAGCAGTAAAAACGGGGGGGGCGCCCCTGAAAAACTGTTTTTT. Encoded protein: CASSKNGGGAPEKLFF.